This T cell receptor (beta chain) emerged from a study of vaccination effects on CD4 cells after COVID-19. Study context: A median of 72 days separated the second dose and sampling. Study conclusions and caveats: Sampling in the study covered few convalescent patients and included no early post-infection timepoints.

Data came from immunoSEQ multiplex PCR; TCRdb stores just in-frame clones and leaves some out. This table holds 35,000 to 55,000 clones, around 80% found once. Cultured cells yielded isolated CD4+ T cells after around 9 days. Sometime from March through December 2020, the person acquired a SARS-CoV-2 infection that PCR confirmed. Subjects were given two BNT162b2 or mRNA-1273 vaccine doses. Comment on this clone: As yet, its antigen is unknown.

CDR3 length equals 15 residues. Germline CDR1 and CDR2: DFQATT and SNEGSKA (reference sequence). Trimming removed 3 bases from V and 0 bases from J, with 13 bases in between. The sequencing here drew on CD4+ T cells from PBMCs cultured without peptide, taken after COVID-19 vaccination. The J gene is TRBJ2-3, the V gene TRBV20-1; the D gene is possibly TRBD2 (6 bases). This sequence was found in a human donor who had a prior SARS-CoV-2 infection. CDR3: CSASGGGESTDTQYF. Written as DNA, the CDR3 is TGCAGTGCTAGTGGCGGCGGGGAAAGCACAGATACGCAGTATTTT.